This T cell receptor (beta chain) was recorded in a study of blood T cell repertoires in COVID-19. Some clones are missing from TCRdb's copy, which holds only in-frame ones; the method was immunoSEQ multiplex PCR. The table has approximately 320,000 clones, under 95% seen once. Participant reports of clinical history set cohort assignment. Germline V gene lookup returns CDR1 LNHNV and CDR2 YYDKDF (reference sequence). This CDR3 has 13 residues. Between the trimmed V and J ends, which lost 3 bases and 6 bases, there was a span of 12 bases. Sequencing was done on a sample of PBMCs or T cells enriched from blood (not recorded which). The receptor was isolated from a man aged 55 to 70 who had recovered from COVID-19. V gene TRBV15 combines with J gene TRBJ2-7; D possibly corresponds to TRBD2 (5 bases). The CDR3 DNA is TGTGCCACCAGCAGTCTGTTCGCGGGCGAGCAGTACTTC. Protein sequence: CATSSLFAGEQYF.